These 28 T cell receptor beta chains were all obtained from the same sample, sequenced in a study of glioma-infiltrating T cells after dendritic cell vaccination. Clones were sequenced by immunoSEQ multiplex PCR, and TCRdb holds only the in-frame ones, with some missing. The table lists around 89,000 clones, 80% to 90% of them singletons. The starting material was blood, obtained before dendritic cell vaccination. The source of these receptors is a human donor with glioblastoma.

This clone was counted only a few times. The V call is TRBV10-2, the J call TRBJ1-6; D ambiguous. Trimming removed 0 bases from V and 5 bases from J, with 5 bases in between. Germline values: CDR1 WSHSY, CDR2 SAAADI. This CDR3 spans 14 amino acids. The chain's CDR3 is CASSESQNNSPLHF. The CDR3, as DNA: TGCGCCAGCAGTGAGTCACAGAATAATTCACCCCTCCACTTT.

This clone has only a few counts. The CDR3 is CASRAPGQSLDAYTF. DNA of the CDR3: TGTGCCAGCAGGGCACCGGGACAGAGTCTGGATGCCTACACCTTC. The V call is TRBV6-6, the J call TRBJ1-2, with 7 bases that match TRBD1. CDR3 length: 15 residues. Germline trimming cut 6 bases from V and 10 bases from J; bases unmatched to any gene: 17. CDR1 is MNHNY, CDR2 SVGAGI, per germline (reference sequence).

Here the CDR3 reads CASSLIGEKNTEAFF. The CDR3 DNA sequence: TGTGCCAGCAGCTTAATAGGAGAGAAGAACACTGAAGCTTTCTTT. V is TRBV7-3 and J is TRBJ1-1; D is undetermined. CDR3 length: 15 amino acids. Germline-derived CDR1 and CDR2 are SGHTA and FQGTGA. Trimming took off 1 base at V and 1 base at J, with 10 bases between the two ends.

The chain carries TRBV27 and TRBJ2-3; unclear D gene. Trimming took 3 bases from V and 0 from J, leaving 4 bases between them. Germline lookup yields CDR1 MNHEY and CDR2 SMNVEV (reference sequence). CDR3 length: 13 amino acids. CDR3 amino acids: CASSLRSTDTQYF. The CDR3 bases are TGTGCCAGCAGTTTGCGGAGCACAGATACGCAGTATTTT.

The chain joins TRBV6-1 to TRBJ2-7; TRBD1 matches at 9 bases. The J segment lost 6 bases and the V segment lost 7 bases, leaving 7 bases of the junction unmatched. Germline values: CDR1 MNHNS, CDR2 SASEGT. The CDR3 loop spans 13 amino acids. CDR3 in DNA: TGTGCCAGCAATACAGGGGGCGCGGGCGAGCAGTACTTC. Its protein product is CASNTGGAGEQYF.

In DNA, the CDR3 is TGTGCCAGCAGCTTAATGGGCGGGGGGTACCAAGAGACCCAGTACTTC. Protein product: CASSLMGGGYQETQYF. The chain links TRBV7-6 to TRBJ2-5, with 8 bases fitting TRBD2. Germline loops: CDR1 SGHVS, CDR2 FNYEAQ. The CDR3 covers 16 residues. V lost 2 bases and J lost 0; bases outside the gene matches: 5.

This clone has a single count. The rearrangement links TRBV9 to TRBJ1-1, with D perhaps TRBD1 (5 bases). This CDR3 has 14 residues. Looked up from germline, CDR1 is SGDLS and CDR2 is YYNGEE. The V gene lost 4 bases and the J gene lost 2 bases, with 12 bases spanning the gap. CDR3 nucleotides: TGTGCCAGCAGCACTCGGGGGGATAACACTGAAGCTTTCTTT. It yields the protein CASSTRGDNTEAFF.

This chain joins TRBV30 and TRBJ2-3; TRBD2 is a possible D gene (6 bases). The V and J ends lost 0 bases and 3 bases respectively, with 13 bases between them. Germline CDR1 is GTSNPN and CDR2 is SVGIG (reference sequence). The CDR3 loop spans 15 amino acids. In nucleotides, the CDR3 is TGTGCCTGGAGTGTGGATCTAGCGTCGACAGATACGCAGTATTTT. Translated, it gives CAWSVDLASTDTQYF.

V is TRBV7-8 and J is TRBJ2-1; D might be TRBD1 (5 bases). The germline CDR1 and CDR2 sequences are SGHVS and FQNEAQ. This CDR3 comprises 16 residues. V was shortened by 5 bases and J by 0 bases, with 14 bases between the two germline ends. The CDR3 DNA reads TGTGCCAGCAGCGAATATCAGGGAAACTCCTACAATGAGCAGTTCTTC. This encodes CASSEYQGNSYNEQFF.

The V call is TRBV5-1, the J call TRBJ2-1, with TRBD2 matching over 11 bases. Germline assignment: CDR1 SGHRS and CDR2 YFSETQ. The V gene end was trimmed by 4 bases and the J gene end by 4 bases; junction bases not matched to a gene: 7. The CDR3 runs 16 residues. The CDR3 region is CASSPQTSGSYNEQFF. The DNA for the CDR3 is TGCGCCAGCAGCCCCCAAACTAGCGGGAGTTACAATGAGCAGTTCTTC.

DNA for the CDR3: TGCGCCAGCAGCTTGGCTTCTAGCACAGATACGCAGTATTTT. Translated: CASSLASSTDTQYF. V usage is TRBV5-1 and J usage is TRBJ2-3; D remains unclear. Trimming pared 0 bases from V and 0 bases from J, leaving 5 bases between. Germline CDR1 reads SGHRS; CDR2 reads YFSETQ. This CDR3 is built from 14 residues.

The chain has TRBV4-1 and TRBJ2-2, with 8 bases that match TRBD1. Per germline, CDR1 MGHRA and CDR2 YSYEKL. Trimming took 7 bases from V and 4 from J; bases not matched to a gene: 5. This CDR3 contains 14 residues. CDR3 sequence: CASIGQGPTGELFF. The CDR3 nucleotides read TGCGCCAGCATAGGACAGGGTCCCACCGGGGAGCTGTTTTTT.

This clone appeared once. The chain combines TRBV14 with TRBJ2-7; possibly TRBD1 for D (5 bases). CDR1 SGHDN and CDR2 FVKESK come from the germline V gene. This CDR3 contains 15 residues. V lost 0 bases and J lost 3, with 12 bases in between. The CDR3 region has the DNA TGTGCCAGCAGCCAAGACAAGACAGCGAGCTACGAGCAGTACTTC. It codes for CASSQDKTASYEQYF.

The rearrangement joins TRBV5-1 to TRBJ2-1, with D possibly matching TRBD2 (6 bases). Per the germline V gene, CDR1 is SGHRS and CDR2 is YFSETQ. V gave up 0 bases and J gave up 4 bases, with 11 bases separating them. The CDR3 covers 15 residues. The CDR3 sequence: CASSLVGGGYNEQFF. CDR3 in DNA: TGCGCCAGCAGCTTGGTGGGCGGAGGGTACAATGAGCAGTTCTTC.

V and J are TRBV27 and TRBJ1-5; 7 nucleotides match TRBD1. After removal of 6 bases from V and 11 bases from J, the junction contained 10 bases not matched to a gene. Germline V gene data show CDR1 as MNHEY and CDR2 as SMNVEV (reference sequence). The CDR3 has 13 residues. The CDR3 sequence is CASRRDSGGAQHF. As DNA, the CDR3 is TGTGCCAGCAGGCGGGACAGTGGCGGGGCCCAGCATTTT.

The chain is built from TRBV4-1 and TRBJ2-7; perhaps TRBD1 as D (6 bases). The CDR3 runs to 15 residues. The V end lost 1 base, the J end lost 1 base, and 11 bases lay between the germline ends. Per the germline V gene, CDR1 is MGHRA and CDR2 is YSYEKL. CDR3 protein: CASSQGTGLSYEQYF. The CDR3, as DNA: TGCGCCAGCAGCCAAGGAACAGGGTTATCCTACGAGCAGTACTTC.

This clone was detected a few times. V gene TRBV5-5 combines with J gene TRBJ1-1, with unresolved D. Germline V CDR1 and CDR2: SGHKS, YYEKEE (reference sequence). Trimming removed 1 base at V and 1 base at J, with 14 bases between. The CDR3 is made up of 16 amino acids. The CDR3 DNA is TGTGCCAGCAGCTTGAGGATCGGGTCAGAGAACACTGAAGCTTTCTTT. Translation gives CASSLRIGSENTEAFF.

The CDR3 region is CASSSLAGGVYEQYF. For the CDR3, the DNA is TGTGCCAGCAGTTCACTAGCGGGAGGGGTGTACGAGCAGTACTTC. The chain carries TRBV28 and TRBJ2-7, with 13 bases fitting TRBD2. The CDR3 loop spans 15 amino acids. V dropped 4 bases and J dropped 4; count of bases not matched to a gene: 4. Germline V lookup: CDR1 MDHEN, CDR2 SYDVKM. Supplemented by reference TRBV28 and TRBJ2-7, the full variable domain reads DVKVTQSSRYLVKRTGEKVFLECVQDMDHENMFWYRQDPGLGLRLIYFSYDVKMKEKGDIPEGYSVSREKKERFSLILESASTNQTSMYLCASSSLAGGVYEQYFGPGTRLTVT.

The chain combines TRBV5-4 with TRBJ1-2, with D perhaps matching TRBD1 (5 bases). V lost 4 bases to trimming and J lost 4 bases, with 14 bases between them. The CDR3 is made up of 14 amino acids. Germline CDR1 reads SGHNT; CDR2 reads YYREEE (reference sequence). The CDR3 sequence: CASSPAGNTYGYTF. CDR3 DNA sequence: TGTGCCAGCAGCCCTGCAGGGAATACCTATGGCTACACCTTC.

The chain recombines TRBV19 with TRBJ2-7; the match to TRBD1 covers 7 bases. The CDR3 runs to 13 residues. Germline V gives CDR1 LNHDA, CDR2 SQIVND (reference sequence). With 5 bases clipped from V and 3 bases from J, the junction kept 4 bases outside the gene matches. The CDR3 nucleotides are TGTGCCAGTAGTCGCCCAGGGGGCTACGAGCAGTACTTC. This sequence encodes CASSRPGGYEQYF.

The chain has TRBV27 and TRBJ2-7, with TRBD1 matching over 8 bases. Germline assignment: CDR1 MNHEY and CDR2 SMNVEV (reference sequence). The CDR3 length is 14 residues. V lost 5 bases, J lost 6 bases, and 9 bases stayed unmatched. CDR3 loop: CASSSWTGMGEQYF. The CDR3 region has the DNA TGTGCCAGCAGTAGCTGGACAGGGATGGGCGAGCAGTACTTC.

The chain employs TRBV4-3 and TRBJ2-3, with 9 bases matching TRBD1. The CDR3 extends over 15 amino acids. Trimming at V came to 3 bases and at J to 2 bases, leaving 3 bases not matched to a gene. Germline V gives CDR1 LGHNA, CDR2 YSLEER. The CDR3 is CASSHTGGVTDTQYF. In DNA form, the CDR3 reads TGCGCCAGCAGCCATACAGGGGGCGTCACAGATACGCAGTATTTT.

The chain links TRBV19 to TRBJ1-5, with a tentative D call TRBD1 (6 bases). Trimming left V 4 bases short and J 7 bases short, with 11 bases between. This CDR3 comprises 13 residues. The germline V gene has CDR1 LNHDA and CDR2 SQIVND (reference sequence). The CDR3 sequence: CASSTQGKQPQHF. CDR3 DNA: TGTGCCAGTAGTACACAGGGAAAACAGCCCCAGCATTTT. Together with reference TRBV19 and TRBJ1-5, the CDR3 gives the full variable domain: DGGITQSPKYLFRKEGQNVTLSCEQNLNHDAMYWYRQDPGQGLRLIYYSQIVNDFQKGDIAEGYSVSREKKESFPLTVTSAQKNPTAFYLCASSTQGKQPQHFGDGTRLSIL.

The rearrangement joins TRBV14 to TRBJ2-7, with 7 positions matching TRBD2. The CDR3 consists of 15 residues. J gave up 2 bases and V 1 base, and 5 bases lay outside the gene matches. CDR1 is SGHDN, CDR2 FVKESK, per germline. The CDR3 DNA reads TGTGCCAGCAGCCAAGCCCTCGCGGGAGCCTACGAGCAGTACTTC. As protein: CASSQALAGAYEQYF.

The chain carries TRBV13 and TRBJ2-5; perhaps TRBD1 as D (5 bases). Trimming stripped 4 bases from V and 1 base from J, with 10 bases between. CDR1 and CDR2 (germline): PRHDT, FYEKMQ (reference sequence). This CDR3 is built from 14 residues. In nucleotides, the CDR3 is TGTGCCAGCAGCTACCGACAGATCCAAGAGACCCAGTACTTC. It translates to CASSYRQIQETQYF.

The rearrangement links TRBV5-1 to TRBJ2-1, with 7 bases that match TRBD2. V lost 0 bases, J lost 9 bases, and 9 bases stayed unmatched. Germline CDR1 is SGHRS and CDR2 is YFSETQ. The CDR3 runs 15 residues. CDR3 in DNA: TGCGCCAGCAGCTTGGAGACTAGCATAGTCGGTGAGCAGTTCTTC. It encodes CASSLETSIVGEQFF.

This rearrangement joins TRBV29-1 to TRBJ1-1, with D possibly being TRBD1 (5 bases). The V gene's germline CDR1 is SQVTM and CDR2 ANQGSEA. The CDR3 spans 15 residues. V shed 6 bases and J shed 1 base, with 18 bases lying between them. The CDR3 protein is CSVAYGTYTNTEAFF. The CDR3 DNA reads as TGCAGCGTCGCTTACGGGACTTATACGAACACTGAAGCTTTCTTT.

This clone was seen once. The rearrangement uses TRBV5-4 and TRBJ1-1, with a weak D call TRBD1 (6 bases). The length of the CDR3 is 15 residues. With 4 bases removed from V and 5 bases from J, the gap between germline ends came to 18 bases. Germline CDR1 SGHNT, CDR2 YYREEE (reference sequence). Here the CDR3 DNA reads TGTGCCAGCAGCCAGCCCCAACAGGGAAATACTGAAGCTTTCTTT. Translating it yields CASSQPQQGNTEAFF. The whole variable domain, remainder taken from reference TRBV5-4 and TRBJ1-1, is ETGVTQSPTHLIKTRGQQVTLRCSSQSGHNTVSWYQQALGQGPQFIFQYYREEENGRGNFPPRFSGLQFPNYSSELNVNALELDDSALYLCASSQPQQGNTEAFFGQGTRLTVV.